This T cell receptor (beta chain) was recovered during a study of identical twins. CDR1 and CDR2 from the germline V gene are MNHEY and SVGAGI. After removal of 6 bases from V and 7 bases from J, the junction contained 3 bases not matched to a gene. CDR3 length equals 11 residues. TCRdb itself ran the 5' RACE reads through MiXCR, one entry per CDR3 protein. The sample contains roughly 240,000 distinct CDR3 sequences, approximately 7.3% of which appear only once. Study observations and caveats: The study found that models underestimated out-of-frame TCR alpha sharing in monozygotic twins.

Comments on this clonotype: Its antigen is not known.

The same data also contributed to another study, on yellow fever vaccine responses in identical twins.

The chain recombines TRBV6-5 with TRBJ2-7, with TRBD2 matching over 7 bases. Material for sequencing was CD8+ T cells sorted from blood. The TCR sequence derives from a woman in her late teens or twenties in good health. CDR3 in DNA: TGTGCCAGCAGCATCGGGGGGGAGCAGTACTTC. As protein: CASSIGGEQYF.